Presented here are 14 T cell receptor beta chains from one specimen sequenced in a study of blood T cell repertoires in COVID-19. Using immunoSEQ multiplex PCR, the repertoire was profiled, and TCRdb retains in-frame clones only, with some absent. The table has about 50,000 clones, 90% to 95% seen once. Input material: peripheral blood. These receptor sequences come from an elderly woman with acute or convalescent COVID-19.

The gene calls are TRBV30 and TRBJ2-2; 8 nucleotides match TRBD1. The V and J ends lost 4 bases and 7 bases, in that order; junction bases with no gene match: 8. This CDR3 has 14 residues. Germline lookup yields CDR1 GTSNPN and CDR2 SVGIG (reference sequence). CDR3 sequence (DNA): TGTGCCTGGACCCCGGGACAGGTGGGCGGGGAGCTGTTTTTT. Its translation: CAWTPGQVGGELFF.

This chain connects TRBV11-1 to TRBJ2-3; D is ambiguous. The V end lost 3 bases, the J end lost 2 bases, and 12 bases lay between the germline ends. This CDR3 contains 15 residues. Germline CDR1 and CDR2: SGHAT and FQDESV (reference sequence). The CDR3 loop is CASSLGGRDTDTQYF. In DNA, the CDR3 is TGTGCCAGCAGCTTGGGTGGGCGAGACACAGATACGCAGTATTTT.

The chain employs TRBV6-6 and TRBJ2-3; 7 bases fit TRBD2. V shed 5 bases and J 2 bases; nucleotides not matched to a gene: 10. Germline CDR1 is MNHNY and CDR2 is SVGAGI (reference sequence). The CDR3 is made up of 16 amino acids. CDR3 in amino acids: CASSPVTGGYTDTQYF. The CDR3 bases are TGTGCCAGCAGTCCCGTCACGGGAGGTTACACAGATACGCAGTATTTT.

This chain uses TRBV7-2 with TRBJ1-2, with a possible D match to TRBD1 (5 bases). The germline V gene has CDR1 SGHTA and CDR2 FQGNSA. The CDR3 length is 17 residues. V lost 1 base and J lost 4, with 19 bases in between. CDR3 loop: CASSLVRAAPRGYGYTF. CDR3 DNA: TGTGCCAGCAGCTTAGTCAGGGCAGCTCCTAGGGGCTATGGCTACACCTTC. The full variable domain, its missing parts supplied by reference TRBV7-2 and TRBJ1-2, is GAGVSQSPSNKVTEKGKDVELRCDPISGHTALYWYRQSLGQGLEFLIYFQGNSAPDKSGLPSDRFSAERTGGSVSTLTIQRTQQEDSAVYLCASSLVRAAPRGYGYTFGSGTRLTVV.

CDR3 protein: CASSRTGSQTDIGYTF. The CDR3 coding sequence is TGTGCCAGCAGCAGGACAGGGTCCCAAACAGATATTGGCTACACCTTC. This chain connects TRBV6-4 to TRBJ1-2; TRBD1 matches 8 bases. Trimming at V came to 6 bases and at J to 7 bases, leaving 16 bases not matched to a gene. This CDR3 region has 16 residues. The germline CDR1 and CDR2 sequences are MRHNA and SNTAGT.

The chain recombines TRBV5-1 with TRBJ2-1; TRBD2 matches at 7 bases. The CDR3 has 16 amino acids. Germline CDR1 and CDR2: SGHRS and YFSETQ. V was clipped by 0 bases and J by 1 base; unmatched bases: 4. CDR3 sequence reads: CASSLASGLSYNEQFF. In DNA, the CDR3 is TGCGCCAGCAGCTTGGCTAGCGGCTTATCCTACAATGAGCAGTTCTTC. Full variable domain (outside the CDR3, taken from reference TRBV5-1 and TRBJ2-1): KAGVTQTPRYLIKTRGQQVTLSCSPISGHRSVSWYQQTPGQGLQFLFEYFSETQRNKGNFPGRFSGRQFSNSRSEMNVSTLELGDSALYLCASSLASGLSYNEQFFGPGTRLTVL.

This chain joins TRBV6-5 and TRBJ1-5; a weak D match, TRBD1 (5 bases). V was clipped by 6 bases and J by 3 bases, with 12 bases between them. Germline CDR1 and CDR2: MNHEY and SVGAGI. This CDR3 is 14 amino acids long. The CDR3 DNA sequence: TGTGCCAGCAGGACCCCAGGGATCAATCAGCCCCAGCATTTT. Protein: CASRTPGINQPQHF.

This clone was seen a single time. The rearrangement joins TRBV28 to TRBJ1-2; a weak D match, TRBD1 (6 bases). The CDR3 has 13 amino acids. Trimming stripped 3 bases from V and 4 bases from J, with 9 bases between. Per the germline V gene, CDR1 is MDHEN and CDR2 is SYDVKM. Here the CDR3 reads CASSLTGSYGYTF. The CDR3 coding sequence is TGTGCCAGCAGTTTGACAGGAAGCTATGGCTACACCTTC.

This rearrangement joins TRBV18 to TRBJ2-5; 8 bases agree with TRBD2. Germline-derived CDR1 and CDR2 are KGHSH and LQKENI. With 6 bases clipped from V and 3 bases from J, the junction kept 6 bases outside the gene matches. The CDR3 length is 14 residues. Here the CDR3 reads CASSERAGEETQYF. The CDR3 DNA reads TGTGCCAGCTCTGAGAGAGCGGGAGAAGAGACCCAGTACTTC.

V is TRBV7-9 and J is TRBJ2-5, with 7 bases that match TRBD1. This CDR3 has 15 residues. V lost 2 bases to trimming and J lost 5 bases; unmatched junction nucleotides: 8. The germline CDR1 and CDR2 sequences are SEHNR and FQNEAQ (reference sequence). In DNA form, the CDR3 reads TGTGCCAGCAGCTTACCCCCGGGGACAGAGGAGACCCAGTACTTC. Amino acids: CASSLPPGTEETQYF.

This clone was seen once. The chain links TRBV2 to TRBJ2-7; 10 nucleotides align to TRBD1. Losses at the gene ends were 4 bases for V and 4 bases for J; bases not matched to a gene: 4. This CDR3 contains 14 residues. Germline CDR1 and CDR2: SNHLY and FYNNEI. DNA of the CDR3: TGTGCCAGCAGTGCGACAGGGGGCTCGTACGAGCAGTACTTC. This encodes CASSATGGSYEQYF.

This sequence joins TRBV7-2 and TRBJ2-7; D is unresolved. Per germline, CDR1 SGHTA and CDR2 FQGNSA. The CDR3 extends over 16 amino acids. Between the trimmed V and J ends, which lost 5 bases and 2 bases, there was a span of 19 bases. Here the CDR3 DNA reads TGTGCCAGCAGCCCGTCGGCGTCCGGAAGCGCCTACGAGCAGTACTTC. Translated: CASSPSASGSAYEQYF.

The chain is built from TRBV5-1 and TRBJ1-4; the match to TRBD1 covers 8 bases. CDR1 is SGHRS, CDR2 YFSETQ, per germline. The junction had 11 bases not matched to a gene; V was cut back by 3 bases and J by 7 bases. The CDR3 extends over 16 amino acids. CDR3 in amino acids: CASSSTTGTGGEKLFF. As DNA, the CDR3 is TGCGCCAGCAGCTCCACAACCGGGACAGGTGGTGAAAAACTGTTTTTT.

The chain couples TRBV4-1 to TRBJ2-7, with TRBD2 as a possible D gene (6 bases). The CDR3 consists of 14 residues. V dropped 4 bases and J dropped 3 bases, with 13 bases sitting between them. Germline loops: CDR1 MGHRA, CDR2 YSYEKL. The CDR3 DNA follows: TGCGCCAGCAGCCCGGGACTGTGGGGCTACGAGCAGTACTTC. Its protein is CASSPGLWGYEQYF.